Listed below are T cell receptor beta chains from one sample, sequenced in a study of cytomegalovirus exposure and HLA in healthy donors. Clones were sequenced by immunoSEQ multiplex PCR, and TCRdb holds only the in-frame ones, with some missing. Altogether 150,000 to 200,000 clones are present, approximately 79% being singletons, with the ten largest covering approximately 0.7%. Specimen: PBMCs. The receptors originated from a woman between 40 and 55 years old in good health and CMV-seronegative. The CDR3 runs from the conserved cysteine through the conserved F or W. The D gene is left open where the match is weak. The size of a clone is reported for some rows only, either as once, few or many, or as a class for expanded clones.

v_call	j_call	d_call	clone_size	cdr3_nt	cdr3_aa
TRBV4-3	TRBJ2-2	TRBD1	-	TGCGCCAGCAGCTCATCCACAGGGGACACCGGGGAGCTGTTTTTT	CASSSSTGDTGELFF
TRBV5-6	TRBJ2-3	-	-	TGTGCCAGCAGCTTCACAGGGTCCACAGATACGCAGTATTTT	CASSFTGSTDTQYF
TRBV12-2	TRBJ1-5	-	-	TGTGCAAGTCGCCTAGGGACAGGGAATCAGCCCCAGCATTTT	CASRLGTGNQPQHF
TRBV29-1	TRBJ1-5	-	once	TGCAGCGTCCAGGGTGAAAGCCTCAATCAGCCCCAGCATTTT	CSVQGESLNQPQHF
TRBV2	TRBJ1-3	-	-	TGTGCCAGCAGTGGCTCCGGGATAACGACTGGAAACACCATATATTTT	CASSGSGITTGNTIYF
TRBV15	TRBJ2-7	TRBD2	-	TGTGCCACCTCCATGGGGGGGGACTTCTACGAGCAGTACTTC	CATSMGGDFYEQYF
TRBV7-8	TRBJ2-7	-	-	TGTGCCAGCAGCTTAGCGTTAAGTCGGTCAAGCTCCTACGAGCAGTACTTC	CASSLALSRSSSYEQYF
TRBV13	TRBJ1-1	-	-	TGTGCCAGCAGCCGGGGGGACACTGAAGCTTTCTTT	CASSRGDTEAFF
TRBV19	TRBJ2-1	TRBD2	-	TGTGCCAGTATCCCTAGCGGGAGGGTCCACAATGAGCAGTTCTTC	CASIPSGRVHNEQFF
TRBV9	TRBJ2-1	TRBD1	-	TGTGCCAGCAGCGTTAACCGGGACAGAGAGTACAATGAGCAGTTCTTC	CASSVNRDREYNEQFF
TRBV5-4	TRBJ1-5	TRBD1	-	TGTGCCAGCAGCTCGGACAGGGATCAGCCCCAGCATTTT	CASSSDRDQPQHF
TRBV30	TRBJ1-5	TRBD1	-	TGTGCCTGGAGAACACAGGGGGCTAATCAGCCCCAGCATTTT	CAWRTQGANQPQHF
TRBV27	TRBJ1-4	TRBD1	few	TGTGCCAGCAGAAAACAGGGGGCGTTTGAAAAACTGTTTTTT	CASRKQGAFEKLFF
TRBV5-6	TRBJ1-6	TRBD1	-	TGTGCCAGCAGCCTTAAGACAGGGGGCAATTCACCCCTCCACTTT	CASSLKTGGNSPLHF
TRBV2	TRBJ2-3	TRBD1	-	TGTGCCAGCAGGACAGGGAAGAGCACAGATACGCAGTATTTT	CASRTGKSTDTQYF
TRBV19	TRBJ1-2	-	-	TGTGCCAGTAGTATCCATTCTGGCTACACCTTC	CASSIHSGYTF
TRBV7-9	TRBJ2-1	TRBD1	-	TGTGCCAGCAGCCAGGACAGGGCTTTGGATGAGCAGTTCTTC	CASSQDRALDEQFF
TRBV10-2	TRBJ1-5	TRBD1	few	TGCGCCAGCAGGGGGACAGGAAACCTTAGCAATCAGCCCCAGCATTTT	CASRGTGNLSNQPQHF
TRBV7-3	TRBJ2-3	-	once	TGTGCCAGCAGCCCCGACACCGTAGCGCAGTATTTT	CASSPDTVAQYF
TRBV11-2	TRBJ2-3	TRBD2	-	TGTGCCAGCAGCCCCAACGGTGGTGTGGGGACTAGCGGGACAGATACGCAGTATTTT	CASSPNGGVGTSGTDTQYF
TRBV20-1	TRBJ2-7	TRBD2	-	TGCAGTGCTAGTTGGGGGGGCGAGCAGTACTTC	CSASWGGEQYF
TRBV5-4	TRBJ2-2	TRBD1	many	TGTGCCAGCAGCCCCGACAGGGTGGCCGGGGAGCTGTTTTTT	CASSPDRVAGELFF
TRBV5-1	TRBJ2-7	TRBD1	few	TGCGCCAGCAGCGAAGGGACAGGAGCTGGCTACGAGCAGTACTTC	CASSEGTGAGYEQYF
TRBV7-3	TRBJ2-7	TRBD2	once	TGTGCCAGCAGCCCGTCCGGTGCGGGAGGGCCGGGCGAGCAGTACTTC	CASSPSGAGGPGEQYF
TRBV7-9	TRBJ2-7	-	-	TGTGCCAGCAGCTTAGGGGTATCTGGGAGCTACGAGCAGTACTTC	CASSLGVSGSYEQYF
TRBV11-3	TRBJ1-3	TRBD1	few	TGTGCCAGCAGCTTCGAAGGGGGCACTGGAAACACCATATATTTT	CASSFEGGTGNTIYF
TRBV2	TRBJ1-1	TRBD1	-	TGTGCCAGCAGTGGTGGGACAGGGGTCCGCACTGAAGCTTTCTTT	CASSGGTGVRTEAFF
TRBV6-1	TRBJ1-5	-	-	TGTGCCAGCAGGATAAGCTTTCAGCCCCAGCATTTT	CASRISFQPQHF